The 26 T cell receptor beta chains reported below all come from one sample, sequenced in a study of T-cell memory formation after mild COVID-19. TCRdb itself ran the 5' RACE reads through MiXCR, one entry per CDR3 protein. The data show roughly 50,000 distinct CDR3 sequences, 10% to 15% seen once. Sequencing used PBMCs or a T cell subset sorted from them (not recorded which). These receptors were taken from a man younger than 35 who had mild COVID-19 (a few samples of this study predate the infection). Cell type and time point are not known.

This clonotype occurred many times. This rearrangement joins TRBV2 to TRBJ2-7; D is undetermined. The CDR3 totals 14 residues. CDR1 and CDR2 from the germline V gene are SNHLY and FYNNEI. V lost 2 bases and J lost 0, with 8 bases in between. The DNA of the CDR3 is TGTGCCAGCAGTGAACGGACGAGCTCCTACGAGCAGTACTTC. This sequence encodes CASSERTSSYEQYF.

The chain uses TRBV18 and TRBJ1-1, with D hard to call. Trimming cost V 6 bases and J 6 bases, with 17 bases left between them. This CDR3 is 14 amino acids long. Germline CDR1 reads KGHSH; CDR2 reads LQKENI. CDR3 nucleotide sequence: TGTGCCAGCTCGATGGGGTTCGGGTTAGCTGAAGCTTTCTTT. This codes for CASSMGFGLAEAFF.

This clonotype has only a few counts. The rearrangement uses TRBV7-8 and TRBJ1-1; TRBD1 is a possible D gene (6 bases). Between the trimmed V and J ends, which lost 4 bases and 3 bases, there was a span of 9 bases. Germline V lookup: CDR1 SGHVS, CDR2 FQNEAQ. The CDR3 has 13 residues. The CDR3 spells CASSSNRDTEAFF. In nucleotides, the CDR3 is TGTGCCAGCAGCTCGAACAGGGACACTGAAGCTTTCTTT.

The rearrangement joins TRBV7-2 to TRBJ2-7; 10 bases fit TRBD2. Germline V gene sequence: CDR1 SGHTA, CDR2 FQGNSA. The CDR3 has 15 residues. The J segment lost 2 bases and the V segment lost 3 bases, leaving 4 bases of the junction unmatched. For the CDR3, the DNA is TGTGCCAGCAGCTTTAGCGGGGGGATTCCCTACGAGCAGTACTTC. Its translation: CASSFSGGIPYEQYF.

This clonotype was counted ten times or more. The genes are TRBV7-6 and TRBJ1-6; D gene ambiguous. The V end lost 6 bases, the J end lost 10 bases, and 13 bases lay between the germline ends. The CDR3 is 13 amino acids. CDR1 SGHVS and CDR2 FNYEAQ come from the germline V gene. DNA of the CDR3: TGTGCCAGCAGTCCCTCTTTGGGATCACCCCTCCACTTT. This translates into CASSPSLGSPLHF.

In its sample, this clonotype was seen a few times. The chain joins TRBV27 to TRBJ2-7; D is perhaps TRBD1 (6 bases). The CDR3 runs 14 residues. Trimming cost V 2 bases and J 3 bases, with 11 bases left between them. Looked up from germline, CDR1 is MNHEY and CDR2 is SMNVEV (reference sequence). The CDR3 is CASSLRDTGYEQYF. As DNA, the CDR3 is TGTGCCAGCAGTTTACGGGACACGGGCTACGAGCAGTACTTC.

This clonotype showed up many times. This chain links TRBV5-1 with TRBJ2-5, with D unresolved. The V gene's germline CDR1 is SGHRS and CDR2 YFSETQ. The V end was cut by 0 bases, the J end by 5 bases, with 8 bases between. The length of the CDR3 is 13 residues. The CDR3 coding sequence is TGCGCCAGCAGCTTGGAGTGGTCGGAGACCCAGTACTTC. This translates into CASSLEWSETQYF.

This clonotype was seen repeatedly, ten times or more. The chain links TRBV5-6 to TRBJ2-3, with D uncertain. CDR1 SGHDT and CDR2 YYEEEE come from the germline V gene. V shed 2 bases and J shed 3 bases, with 13 bases lying between them. This CDR3 region has 15 residues. CDR3 bases: TGTGCCAGCAGCTTTGAGACACTACTTACAGATACGCAGTATTTT. It yields the protein CASSFETLLTDTQYF.

The V call is TRBV4-1, the J call TRBJ1-5; a weak D match, TRBD1 (5 bases). The CDR3 has 15 amino acids. The V and J ends lost 2 bases and 6 bases respectively, with 14 bases between them. CDR1 and CDR2 (germline): MGHRA, YSYEKL. The CDR3 protein is CASSQSTVVGQPQHF. DNA of the CDR3: TGCGCCAGCAGCCAATCGACAGTCGTGGGTCAGCCCCAGCATTTT.

This clonotype was found a few times. The chain recombines TRBV6-5 with TRBJ2-7; D is unclear. The length of the CDR3 is 15 residues. Trimming removed 0 bases at V and 0 bases at J, with 9 bases between. Germline CDR1 is MNHEY and CDR2 is SVGAGI. Written as DNA, the CDR3 is TGTGCCAGCAGTTACTCTGCAGCGAGCTCCTACGAGCAGTACTTC. Its translation: CASSYSAASSYEQYF.

At least ten counts were recorded for this clonotype. The chain combines TRBV6-4 with TRBJ2-6, with no clear D. Germline lookup yields CDR1 MRHNA and CDR2 SNTAGT. This CDR3 spans 14 amino acids. The ends were cut back, 2 bases at V and 1 base at J, with 3 bases in the middle. The CDR3 coding sequence is TGTGCCAGCAGTGACGGATCTGGGGCCAACGTCCTGACTTTC. It codes for CASSDGSGANVLTF.

V is TRBV4-1 and J is TRBJ2-7; 9 bases are a match to TRBD1. Germline values: CDR1 MGHRA, CDR2 YSYEKL. CDR3 size: 16 residues. V was clipped by 1 base and J by 1 base; unmatched bases: 5. DNA for the CDR3: TGCGCCAGCAGCCAAGGTCGGGACAGGGCGTCCTACGAGCAGTACTTC. Encoded protein: CASSQGRDRASYEQYF.

This clonotype showed up many times. The chain is built from TRBV4-1 and TRBJ1-6; 7 nucleotides line up with TRBD1. Germline CDR1 MGHRA, CDR2 YSYEKL. This CDR3 region has 15 residues. Trimming at V came to 10 bases and at J to 7 bases, leaving 13 bases not matched to a gene. The CDR3: CATRQGGGINSPLHF. CDR3 nucleotide sequence: TGCGCCACCCGACAGGGAGGGGGGATAAATTCACCCCTCCACTTT.

This clonotype has only a few counts. The chain has TRBV30 and TRBJ1-6; D gene ambiguous. Deletions cut 2 bases from V and 6 bases from J, with 5 bases between. This CDR3 comprises 12 residues. Germline CDR1 and CDR2: GTSNPN and SVGIG (reference sequence). CDR3 bases: TGTGCCTGGAGTCCCGGTAATTCACCCCTCCACTTT. The encoded protein is CAWSPGNSPLHF.

This sequence joins TRBV19 and TRBJ2-4, with D possibly TRBD2 on 6 matching bases. This CDR3 contains 14 residues. The germline V gene encodes CDR1 LNHDA and CDR2 SQIVND (reference sequence). Trimming removed 4 bases at V and 10 bases at J, with 17 bases between. This CDR3 is CASSTLRPAGIQYF. The CDR3, as DNA: TGTGCCAGTAGTACGCTCCGGCCCGCGGGGATTCAGTACTTC.

The rearrangement joins TRBV12-3 or TRBV12-4 to TRBJ1-1; unclear D gene. The CDR3 has 13 amino acids. V lost 2 bases and J lost 5, with 9 bases in between. The CDR3 here is CASSLNAETEAFF. The CDR3 bases are TGTGCCAGCAGTTTAAATGCGGAAACTGAAGCTTTCTTT.

This clonotype showed up many times. The rearrangement links TRBV7-9 to TRBJ2-3; 8 nucleotides match TRBD2. The length of the CDR3 is 17 residues. Trimming removed 4 bases from V and 2 bases from J; junction bases left unmatched: 11. Germline V gene sequence: CDR1 SEHNR, CDR2 FQNEAQ (reference sequence). For the CDR3, the DNA is TGTGCCAGCAGCTCGACACGAGCGGGGGCCTCCACAGATACGCAGTATTTT. It yields the protein CASSSTRAGASTDTQYF.

This clonotype was found a few times. The rearrangement uses TRBV7-2 and TRBJ2-2; maybe TRBD1 (6 bases). The germline V and J ends were trimmed by 5 bases and 6 bases, with 19 bases remaining between them. Germline CDR1 is SGHTA and CDR2 is FQGNSA. CDR3 length equals 16 residues. The CDR3 loop reads CASSPRTVSGSGELFF. In nucleotides, the CDR3 is TGTGCCAGCAGCCCCCGGACAGTTTCAGGGTCCGGGGAGCTGTTTTTT.

This clonotype was observed a handful of times. V usage is TRBV20-1 and J usage is TRBJ2-3; TRBD2 matches 9 bases. After removal of 8 bases from V and 2 bases from J, the junction contained 8 bases not matched to a gene. CDR1 is DFQATT, CDR2 SNEGSKA, per germline (reference sequence). The CDR3 extends over 14 amino acids. The CDR3 protein is CSLGLAGNTDTQYF. The CDR3 nucleotides read TGCAGTCTAGGGCTAGCGGGGAACACAGATACGCAGTATTTT.

J is TRBJ1-6 and V is TRBV29-1, with 8 bases fitting TRBD1. The CDR3 is 12 residues long. In germline, CDR1 is SQVTM, CDR2 ANQGSEA. The ends lost 4 bases at V and 7 bases at J; junction bases unmatched: 0. This CDR3 is CSVGTGNSPLHF. In nucleotides, the CDR3 is TGCAGCGTTGGGACAGGGAATTCACCCCTCCACTTT.

This clonotype was observed a few times. The chain links TRBV27 to TRBJ2-4, with 10 bases lining up with TRBD1. Germline CDR1 and CDR2: MNHEY and SMNVEV (reference sequence). V shed 5 bases and J 6 bases; nucleotides not matched to a gene: 13. The length of the CDR3 is 17 residues. CDR3 sequence reads: CASSGGTGDKGINIQYF. The CDR3 bases are TGTGCCAGCAGTGGCGGGACAGGGGATAAAGGGATAAACATTCAGTACTTC.

In its sample, this clonotype was seen a few times. V is TRBV6-6 and J is TRBJ2-7, with 13 bases lining up with TRBD2. This CDR3 has 15 amino acids. Unmatched junction bases numbered 3, after V lost 7 bases and J lost 0 bases. Germline lookup yields CDR1 MNHNY and CDR2 SVGAGI (reference sequence). This CDR3 reads CASTGLAGASYEQYF. The CDR3 DNA follows: TGTGCCAGCACCGGACTAGCGGGGGCCTCCTACGAGCAGTACTTC.

This clonotype was seen more than once but under ten times. The rearrangement joins TRBV9 to TRBJ2-5; 11 positions agree with TRBD2. The CDR3 totals 16 residues. Germline lookup yields CDR1 SGDLS and CDR2 YYNGEE. J gave up 5 bases and V 0 bases, and 6 bases lay outside the gene matches. CDR3 sequence (DNA): TGTGCCAGCAGCGTAGGTAGCGGGGGGGCCTCGGAGACCCAGTACTTC. This codes for CASSVGSGGASETQYF.

The chain uses TRBV4-2 and TRBJ1-2; no clear D. Trimming left V 2 bases short and J 7 bases short, with 14 bases between. The CDR3 covers 14 residues. Per the germline V gene, CDR1 is LGHNA and CDR2 is YNFKEQ. The CDR3 region has the DNA TGTGCCAGCAGCCAACTAGACGCAACTATTGGCTACACCTTC. It yields the protein CASSQLDATIGYTF.

This clonotype was counted many times. The chain employs TRBV6-6 and TRBJ1-6; D unclear. This CDR3 is 14 amino acids long. In germline, CDR1 is MNHNY, CDR2 SVGAGI (reference sequence). Deletions cut 6 bases from V and 8 bases from J, with 14 bases between. The CDR3 protein is CASSHLKGYSPLHF. DNA for the CDR3: TGTGCCAGCAGCCACTTGAAGGGCTATTCACCCCTCCACTTT.

At least ten counts were recorded for this clonotype. The rearrangement links TRBV7-2 to TRBJ2-2; the D gene could be TRBD1 or TRBD2 (5 bases each). The CDR3 has 15 residues. Germline V gene data show CDR1 as SGHTA and CDR2 as FQGNSA. V was trimmed by 5 bases and J by 0 bases, leaving 10 bases between them. Written as DNA, the CDR3 is TGTGCCAGCAGCAGGGACCCCACGAACACCGGGGAGCTGTTTTTT. Its protein is CASSRDPTNTGELFF.